This T cell receptor (beta chain) was obtained from a study of spatial heterogeneity in lung cancer. Only a few counts were recorded for this clonotype. The presence of a unique molecular identifier marked each TCR cDNA molecule. Each CDR3 protein is one row after TCRdb ran MiXCR on the 5' RACE reads. This sample has around 74,000 distinct CDR3 sequences, with 10% to 15% found just once. The time point denotes: sample taken at primary tumor resection. No cell sorting; template was whole RNA from tumor, lung tissue or PBMC. CDR1 and CDR2 (germline): GTSNPN, SVGIG (reference sequence). Trimming removed 1 base from V and 3 bases from J, with 7 bases in between. The CDR3 is 13 amino acids.

Sequenced here: PBMCs, sampled at surgery. This clonotype originated in a male donor with early-stage non-small cell lung cancer. The gene calls are TRBV30 and TRBJ1-5; no reliable D call. CDR3 region: CAWSAGYNQPQHF. The CDR3 region has the DNA TGTGCCTGGAGTGCGGGGTACAATCAGCCCCAGCATTTT. The variable domain in full, with the rest retrieved from reference TRBV30 and TRBJ1-5, is SQTIHQWPATLVQPVGSPLSLECTVEGTSNPNLYWYRQAAGRGLQLLFYSVGIGQISSEVPQNLSASRPQDRQFILSSKKLLLSDSGFYLCAWSAGYNQPQHFGDGTRLSIL.